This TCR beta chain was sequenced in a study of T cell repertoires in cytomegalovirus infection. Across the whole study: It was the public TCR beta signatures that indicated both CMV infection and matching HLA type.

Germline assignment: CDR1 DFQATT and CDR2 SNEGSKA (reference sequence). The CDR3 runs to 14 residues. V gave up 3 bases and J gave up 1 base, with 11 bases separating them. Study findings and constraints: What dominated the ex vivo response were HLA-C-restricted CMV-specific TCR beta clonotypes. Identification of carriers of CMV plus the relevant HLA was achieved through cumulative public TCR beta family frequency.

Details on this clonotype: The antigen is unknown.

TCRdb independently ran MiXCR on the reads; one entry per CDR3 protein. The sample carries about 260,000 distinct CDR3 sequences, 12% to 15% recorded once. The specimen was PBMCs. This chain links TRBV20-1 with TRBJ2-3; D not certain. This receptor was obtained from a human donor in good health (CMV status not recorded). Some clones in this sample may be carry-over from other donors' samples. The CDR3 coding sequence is TGCAGTGCTAGCAGAAATAGGGGCACAGATACGCAGTATTTT. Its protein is CSASRNRGTDTQYF.